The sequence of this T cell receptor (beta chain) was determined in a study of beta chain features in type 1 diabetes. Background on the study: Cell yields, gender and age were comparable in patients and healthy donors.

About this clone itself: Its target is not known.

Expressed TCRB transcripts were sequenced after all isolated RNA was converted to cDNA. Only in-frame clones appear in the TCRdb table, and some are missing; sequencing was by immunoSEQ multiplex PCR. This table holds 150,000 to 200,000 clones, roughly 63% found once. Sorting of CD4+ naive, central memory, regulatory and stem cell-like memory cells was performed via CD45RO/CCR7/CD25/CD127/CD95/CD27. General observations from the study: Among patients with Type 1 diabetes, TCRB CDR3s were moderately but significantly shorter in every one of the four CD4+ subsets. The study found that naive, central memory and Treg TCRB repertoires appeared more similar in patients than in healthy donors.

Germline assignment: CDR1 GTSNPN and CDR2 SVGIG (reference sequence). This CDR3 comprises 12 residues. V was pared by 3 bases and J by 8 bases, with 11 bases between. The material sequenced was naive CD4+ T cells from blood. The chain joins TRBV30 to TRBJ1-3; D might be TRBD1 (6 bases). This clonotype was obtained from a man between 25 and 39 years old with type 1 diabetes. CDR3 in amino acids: CAWSYRADTIYF. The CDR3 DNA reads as TGTGCCTGGAGCTACAGGGCAGACACCATATATTTT.